These 18 T cell receptor beta chains originate from one sample sequenced in a study of cytomegalovirus exposure and HLA in healthy donors (dated 2017 in TCRdb). Receptor libraries were prepared by the immunoSEQ multiplex PCR assay. TCRdb re-hosts the immuneACCESS table, in-frame sequences only. Its copies lack some clones; in the studies checked, an unresolved V gene accounts for under half of them, and the cause for the rest is not known. For this sample the table gives over 150,000 clones, of which approximately 86% were detected only once. The ten biggest clones cover more than 2% of the sample. The specimen was PBMCs. The receptors were gathered from a young woman in good health and CMV-seronegative.

The chain carries TRBV30 and TRBJ1-6, with D unclear. The germline CDR1 and CDR2 sequences are GTSNPN and SVGIG (reference sequence). Trimming cost V 3 bases and J 6 bases, with 6 bases left between them. The length of the CDR3 is 12 residues. The CDR3 loop reads CAWRLFNSPLHF. The CDR3, as DNA: TGTGCCTGGAGACTGTTTAATTCACCCCTCCACTTT.

This chain connects TRBV7-9 to TRBJ2-1; the D is unclear. Germline CDR1 is SEHNR and CDR2 is FQNEAQ (reference sequence). This CDR3 region has 12 residues. V dropped 5 bases and J dropped 8 bases, with 10 bases sitting between them. The CDR3 DNA reads TGTGCCAGCAGCCTTATGGGCGATGAGCAGTTCTTC. It yields the protein CASSLMGDEQFF. The full variable domain, with the rest looked up from reference TRBV7-9 and TRBJ2-1, is DTGVSQNPRHKITKRGQNVTFRCDPISEHNRLYWYRQTLGQGPEFLTYFQNEAQLEKSRLLSDRFSAERPKGSFSTLEIQRTEQGDSAMYLCASSLMGDEQFFGPGTRLTVL.

This clone was seen a few times. V is TRBV5-4 and J is TRBJ2-7; a weak D match, TRBD2 (6 bases). CDR1 and CDR2 from the germline V gene are SGHNT and YYREEE (reference sequence). V lost 4 bases and J 5 bases, leaving 19 bases between the germline ends. The CDR3 spans 15 residues. The CDR3: CASSPRGSGLDEQYF. The CDR3 DNA follows: TGTGCCAGCAGCCCCCGGGGGTCGGGATTGGACGAGCAGTACTTC.

The V call is TRBV5-5, the J call TRBJ2-7; perhaps TRBD1 as D (5 bases). The CDR3 spans 12 residues. CDR1 SGHKS and CDR2 YYEKEE come from the germline V gene (reference sequence). Trimming removed 2 bases at V and 4 bases at J, with 7 bases between. The CDR3 DNA sequence: TGTGCCAGCAGCTTTGACAGTTACGAGCAGTACTTC. It translates to CASSFDSYEQYF.

The V and J genes are TRBV19 and TRBJ2-5; D perhaps matches TRBD1 (6 bases). V was shortened by 5 bases and J by 5 bases, with 9 bases between the two germline ends. CDR3 length: 12 residues. Germline V CDR1 and CDR2: LNHDA, SQIVND (reference sequence). The CDR3 reads CASSPDRETQYF. CDR3 coding DNA: TGTGCCAGTAGTCCTGACAGGGAGACCCAGTACTTC.

The V and J genes are TRBV27 and TRBJ2-3; 9 nucleotides line up with TRBD1. V dropped 5 bases and J dropped 0; count of bases not matched to a gene: 6. The germline V gene encodes CDR1 MNHEY and CDR2 SMNVEV (reference sequence). There are 16 residues in the CDR3. The DNA for the CDR3 is TGTGCCAGCAGTGAAAGGGACAGGGCAAGCACAGATACGCAGTATTTT. Translating it yields CASSERDRASTDTQYF.

The J gene is TRBJ2-2, the V gene TRBV10-3, with a possible D match to TRBD2 (5 bases). This CDR3 is built from 15 residues. V was trimmed by 10 bases and J by 0 bases, leaving 15 bases between them. The germline V gene encodes CDR1 ENHRY and CDR2 SYGVKD. DNA of the CDR3: TGTGCCACCTACCTCGGGGATACGAACACCGGGGAGCTGTTTTTT. Translating it yields CATYLGDTNTGELFF.

The rearrangement links TRBV27 to TRBJ1-1, with a possible D match to TRBD1 (6 bases). Germline V CDR1 and CDR2: MNHEY, SMNVEV (reference sequence). The CDR3 is 14 amino acids. V gave up 6 bases and J gave up 1 base, with 12 bases separating them. The DNA for the CDR3 is TGTGCCAGCAGGGATCAGGGGAAGAACACTGAAGCTTTCTTT. Amino acids: CASRDQGKNTEAFF.

For this clone: Other DNA sequences within the sample encode an identical CDR3. V usage is TRBV7-3 and J usage is TRBJ1-1, with D perhaps matching TRBD1 (5 bases). The CDR3 loop spans 14 amino acids. The V end lost 0 bases, the J end lost 1 base, and 6 bases lay between the germline ends. The germline CDR1 and CDR2 sequences are SGHTA and FQGTGA. DNA for the CDR3: TGTGCCAGCAGCTTAACAACAGGGAACACTGAAGCTTTCTTT. It encodes CASSLTTGNTEAFF.

The chain is built from TRBV15 and TRBJ1-1; the D is unclear. This CDR3 spans 15 amino acids. V was cut by 0 bases and J by 4 bases, with 12 bases left in between. CDR1 is LNHNV and CDR2 is YYDKDF in the germline V gene (reference sequence). The CDR3 DNA reads as TGTGCCACCAGCAGAGATCGAGGGAGGTCCACTGAAGCTTTCTTT. Residues: CATSRDRGRSTEAFF.

The chain uses TRBV30 and TRBJ2-7; 10 bases fit TRBD2. Germline values: CDR1 GTSNPN, CDR2 SVGIG (reference sequence). Germline trimming cut 3 bases from V and 1 base from J; bases unmatched to any gene: 6. This CDR3 comprises 15 residues. The CDR3 DNA reads as TGTGCCTGGAGGCCAGGACTAGCGGTGTCCTACGAGCAGTACTTC. This sequence encodes CAWRPGLAVSYEQYF.

The chain links TRBV2 to TRBJ1-1; D gene uncertain. CDR1 is SNHLY and CDR2 is FYNNEI in the germline V gene. V was shortened by 3 bases and J by 4 bases, with 9 bases between the two germline ends. This CDR3 spans 13 amino acids. The CDR3 sequence: CASSDIPITEAFF. The CDR3 nucleotides are TGTGCCAGCAGTGACATCCCTATCACTGAAGCTTTCTTT.

The chain couples TRBV9 to TRBJ2-7, with 8 bases fitting TRBD1. The CDR3 contains 12 residues. Germline V gene sequence: CDR1 SGDLS, CDR2 YYNGEE. V shed 3 bases and J 6 bases; nucleotides not matched to a gene: 2. CDR3 sequence (DNA): TGTGCCAGCAGCGCCGACAGGGGCGAGCAGTACTTC. Translated: CASSADRGEQYF.

The chain has TRBV6-1 and TRBJ2-1; 10 bases agree with TRBD1. CDR1 is MNHNS and CDR2 is SASEGT in the germline V gene. CDR3 length: 14 amino acids. The V segment lost 5 bases and the J segment 4 bases; nucleotides outside the gene matches: 2. CDR3: CASSRGQGYNEQFF. CDR3 DNA sequence: TGTGCCAGCAGTCGGGGACAGGGGTACAATGAGCAGTTCTTC.

This rearrangement joins TRBV5-1 to TRBJ2-6; possibly TRBD1 for D (6 bases). The V end was cut by 0 bases, the J end by 4 bases, with 17 bases between. Germline CDR1 reads SGHRS; CDR2 reads YFSETQ. This CDR3 is built from 18 residues. The CDR3 coding sequence is TGCGCCAGCAGCTTGGGAGGTCACAGGGCCCCAGGGGCCAACGTCCTGACTTTC. Its translation is CASSLGGHRAPGANVLTF.

The chain combines TRBV4-2 with TRBJ1-2, with TRBD1 identical over 7 bases. CDR3 size: 17 residues. After removal of 4 bases from V and 5 bases from J, the junction contained 16 bases not matched to a gene. The V gene's germline CDR1 is LGHNA and CDR2 YNFKEQ. The CDR3 DNA sequence: TGTGCCAGCAGCCCACGACCGGGACAGCGGCCGCTTTATGGCTACACCTTC. This codes for CASSPRPGQRPLYGYTF.

The rearrangement uses TRBV18 and TRBJ2-7, with a tentative D call TRBD2 (6 bases). The CDR3 is 15 residues long. CDR1 and CDR2 (germline): KGHSH, LQKENI. V shed 6 bases and J shed 4 bases, with 19 bases lying between them. In nucleotides, the CDR3 is TGTGCCAGCTCCCCATCCTCGGGAGAGGGATACGAGCAGTACTTC. Its translation: CASSPSSGEGYEQYF.

J is TRBJ2-2 and V is TRBV5-1; D is unclear. The germline V gene has CDR1 SGHRS and CDR2 YFSETQ. CDR3 length: 15 amino acids. V was pared by 1 base and J by 0 bases, with 7 bases between. In DNA, the CDR3 is TGCGCCAGCAGCTTGACTGCATCGAACACCGGGGAGCTGTTTTTT. It is translated as CASSLTASNTGELFF.